In its sample, the clone carrying this T cell receptor beta chain was seen a few times. This sample was taken from a study of identical twins. TCRdb used MiXCR to reprocess the 5' RACE reads, holding one entry per CDR3 protein. The table includes roughly 350,000 distinct CDR3 sequences, 9% to 10% detected once. V lost 8 bases and J 0 bases, leaving 10 bases between the germline ends. The CDR3 contains 14 residues. The chain uses TRBV12-3 or TRBV12-4 and TRBJ2-2; a possible D gene is TRBD1 (6 bases). Sequences were obtained from naive T cells sorted from blood. The clonotype was recovered from a woman aged 50 to 60 in good health. For the CDR3, the DNA is TGTGCCAGCGTCGGACAGACGAACACCGGGGAGCTGTTTTTT. Protein product: CASVGQTNTGELFF.